This TCR beta chain was observed in a study of response to subunit inactivated influenza vaccine. The V gene's germline CDR1 is MNHNS and CDR2 SASEGT. This CDR3 contains 16 residues. For this clonotype: Its ends do not fully match the called genes, so a read error is possible.

TCRdb re-called the RT-PCR reads through MiXCR, storing one row per CDR3 protein. The profile shows around 200,000 distinct CDR3 sequences, about an eighth of them singletons. The data were also submitted as part of a second study, on T cells expressing NK-cell markers. That paper notes: TCR beta libraries carry UMIs added by 5'RACE template switching. CD3+CD56+NKG2C+, CD3+CD56+NKG2C- and CD3+CD56-NKG2C+ T cells, once sorted, supplied the TCR beta repertoires. Once again these clonotypes came out on top in the CD3+CD56-NKG2C+ fraction of a few donors.

The sequencing here drew on CD8+ T cells sorted from PBMCs, taken roughly 12 days after vaccination. The chain uses TRBV6-1 and TRBJ2-7, with 16 bases lining up with TRBD2. The sequence was collected from a man aged 45-65 years who received an inactivated influenza vaccine. This CDR3 is CASSPGTSGRAYDQYF. CDR3 DNA sequence: TGTGCCAGCAGTCCCGGGACTAGCGGGAGGGCCTACGACCAGTACTTC.